This is a list of T cell receptor beta chains from one sample in a study of blood T cell repertoires in COVID-19. Sequenced by immunoSEQ multiplex PCR; TCRdb stores in-frame clones only, minus some. The table has 160,000 or so clones, 83% seen once. Sequenced material: peripheral blood. All receptors derive from a human donor in a cohort sampled during active COVID-19. Each CDR3 is given with its conserved first and last residue. Each record gives: V gene, clone size, D gene, J gene, CDR3 protein, CDR3 DNA. A D gene is named only where the DNA matches it firmly. Size is stated for part of the rows, as once, few or many counts, or as a class when the clone is expanded.

V: TRBV19
size: -
D: TRBD1
J: TRBJ2-1
CDR3: CASIQGTGSGEQFF
DNA: TGTGCCAGTATCCAGGGGACAGGGAGCGGTGAGCAGTTCTTC

V: TRBV6-5
size: once
D: TRBD1
J: TRBJ2-7
CDR3: CASSYQGAGEQYF
DNA: TGTGCCAGCAGTTACCAGGGGGCGGGGGAGCAGTACTTC

V: TRBV7-2
size: once
D: -
J: TRBJ1-1
CDR3: CASSLGPSGTEAFF
DNA: TGTGCCAGCAGCTTAGGACCATCCGGGACTGAAGCTTTCTTT

V: TRBV12-3/TRBV12-4
size: -
D: -
J: TRBJ2-7
CDR3: CASSSTRYEQYF
DNA: TGTGCCAGCAGTTCTACTAGATACGAGCAGTACTTC

V: TRBV27
size: -
D: TRBD1
J: TRBJ1-4
CDR3: CASRAQGALSNEKLFF
DNA: TGTGCCAGCAGGGCCCAGGGGGCGCTTTCTAATGAAAAACTGTTTTTT

V: TRBV25-1
size: -
D: -
J: TRBJ1-1
CDR3: CASSESGGTEAFF
DNA: TGTGCCAGCAGTGAATCCGGTGGCACTGAAGCTTTCTTT

V: TRBV23-1
size: -
D: TRBD1
J: TRBJ1-5
CDR3: CASSKQGGDNQPQHF
DNA: TGCGCCAGCAGCAAACAGGGGGGTGACAATCAGCCCCAGCATTTT

V: TRBV4-3
size: -
D: TRBD1
J: TRBJ1-2
CDR3: CASSQPGQIHYGYTF
DNA: TGCGCCAGCAGCCAACCGGGACAGATTCACTATGGCTACACCTTC

V: TRBV9
size: -
D: TRBD2
J: TRBJ2-1
CDR3: CASSVVVAGENEQFF
DNA: TGTGCCAGCAGCGTAGTGGTAGCGGGAGAAAATGAGCAGTTCTTC

V: TRBV6-5
size: -
D: -
J: TRBJ2-7
CDR3: CASSYSSAYEQYF
DNA: TGTGCCAGCAGTTACTCGAGCGCCTACGAGCAGTACTTC

V: TRBV7-2
size: once
D: TRBD2
J: TRBJ2-7
CDR3: CASSFATSGALREQYF
DNA: TGTGCCAGCAGCTTTGCTACTAGCGGAGCCCTCCGGGAGCAGTACTTC

V: TRBV19
size: -
D: -
J: TRBJ2-7
CDR3: CASSIVAGGYEQYF
DNA: TGTGCCAGTAGTATAGTGGCAGGGGGGTACGAGCAGTACTTC

V: TRBV15
size: -
D: TRBD1
J: TRBJ1-4
CDR3: CATSRSPLGQGGRATNEKLFF
DNA: TGTGCCACCAGCAGATCTCCCCTCGGACAGGGCGGAAGAGCAACTAATGAAAAACTGTTTTTT

V: TRBV12-3/TRBV12-4
size: -
D: -
J: TRBJ1-5
CDR3: CASSFRRDQPQHF
DNA: TGTGCCAGCAGTTTTCGGAGGGATCAGCCCCAGCATTTT

V: TRBV13
size: -
D: -
J: TRBJ1-1
CDR3: CASSPGTLGSEAFF
DNA: TGTGCCAGCAGCCCCGGGACTCTTGGCTCTGAAGCTTTCTTT

V: TRBV5-4
size: -
D: TRBD1
J: TRBJ1-3
CDR3: CASSLAGARGYSGNTIYF
DNA: TGTGCCAGCAGCTTGGCAGGGGCCAGGGGGTACTCTGGAAACACCATATATTTT

V: TRBV7-9
size: -
D: -
J: TRBJ1-1
CDR3: CASSFGDTEAFF
DNA: TGTGCCAGCAGCTTCGGGGACACTGAAGCTTTCTTT

V: TRBV3-1/TRBV3-2
size: -
D: TRBD2
J: TRBJ2-5
CDR3: CASLANGGAPTIQETQYF
DNA: TGTGCCAGCCTCGCTAACGGGGGGGCCCCGACTATACAAGAGACCCAGTACTTC

V: TRBV6-6
size: -
D: TRBD2
J: TRBJ2-7
CDR3: CASSLGTSGRNEQYF
DNA: TGTGCCAGCAGTCTGGGGACTAGCGGGAGGAACGAGCAGTACTTC

V: TRBV18
size: -
D: TRBD1
J: TRBJ1-5
CDR3: CASSRGTGTSNQPQHF
DNA: TGTGCCAGCTCACGCGGGACAGGGACCAGCAATCAGCCCCAGCATTTT

V: TRBV4-2
size: -
D: TRBD1
J: TRBJ1-5
CDR3: CASSQGDRAGNQPQHF
DNA: TGTGCCAGCAGCCAAGGGGACAGGGCCGGCAATCAGCCCCAGCATTTT

V: TRBV3-1/TRBV3-2
size: -
D: -
J: TRBJ2-1
CDR3: CASSPGTLNNEQFF
DNA: TGTGCCAGCAGTCCAGGGACATTAAACAATGAGCAGTTCTTC

V: TRBV5-1
size: -
D: TRBD1
J: TRBJ1-3
CDR3: CASSLGPGGSGNTIYF
DNA: TGCGCCAGCAGCTTGGGGCCAGGGGGCTCTGGAAACACCATATATTTT

V: TRBV10-3
size: -
D: TRBD1
J: TRBJ1-2
CDR3: CAITKGTGGSSGYTF
DNA: TGTGCCATCACCAAGGGGACAGGGGGCTCCTCGGGCTACACCTTC

V: TRBV28
size: -
D: -
J: TRBJ2-7
CDR3: CASSSPTHRVEGYEQYF
DNA: TGTGCCAGCAGTTCACCAACCCACAGGGTAGAGGGCTACGAGCAGTACTTC

V: TRBV29-1
size: once
D: -
J: TRBJ1-6
CDR3: CSVGQTRNSPLHF
DNA: TGCAGCGTCGGACAGACAAGAAATTCACCCCTCCACTTT

V: TRBV6-5
size: -
D: -
J: TRBJ1-6
CDR3: CASSYSKQVNSPLHF
DNA: TGTGCCAGCAGTTACTCGAAACAGGTTAATTCACCCCTCCACTTT

V: TRBV7-2
size: few
D: -
J: TRBJ2-5
CDR3: CASSLRGQIQETQYF
DNA: TGTGCCAGCAGCTTACGAGGCCAGATCCAAGAGACCCAGTACTTC

V: TRBV27
size: -
D: -
J: TRBJ2-3
CDR3: CASSFARSTDTQYF
DNA: TGTGCCAGCAGTTTCGCAAGGAGTACAGATACGCAGTATTTT

V: TRBV12-3/TRBV12-4
size: -
D: -
J: TRBJ2-7
CDR3: CASSHDSYEQYF
DNA: TGTGCCAGCAGCCACGACAGCTACGAGCAGTACTTC

V: TRBV20-1
size: few
D: -
J: TRBJ2-1
CDR3: CSASVDPIINEQFF
DNA: TGCAGTGCTAGTGTTGATCCTATTATCAATGAGCAGTTCTTC

V: TRBV7-9
size: -
D: -
J: TRBJ1-2
CDR3: CASSLGRDTYGYTF
DNA: TGTGCCAGCAGCTTAGGCCGGGACACCTATGGCTACACCTTC

V: TRBV7-2
size: -
D: -
J: TRBJ1-1
CDR3: CASSRGRLMNTEAFF
DNA: TGTGCCAGCAGTAGGGGCAGGCTCATGAACACTGAAGCTTTCTTT

V: TRBV12-5
size: -
D: TRBD1
J: TRBJ1-4
CDR3: CASGAGQAANEKLFF
DNA: TGTGCTAGTGGTGCCGGACAGGCAGCTAATGAAAAACTGTTTTTT

V: TRBV5-1
size: -
D: TRBD1
J: TRBJ2-5
CDR3: CASSPGQGYRETQYF
DNA: TGCGCCAGCAGCCCTGGACAGGGGTATCGGGAGACCCAGTACTTC

V: TRBV7-8
size: -
D: -
J: TRBJ1-1
CDR3: CASSLVLSREAFF
DNA: TGTGCCAGCAGCTTAGTACTGAGCCGGGAAGCTTTCTTT

V: TRBV27
size: few
D: -
J: TRBJ1-2
CDR3: CASSSGGARGNYGYTF
DNA: TGTGCCAGCAGTTCTGGGGGGGCGCGTGGTAACTATGGCTACACCTTC

V: TRBV5-5
size: -
D: TRBD1
J: TRBJ2-7
CDR3: CASSLFGGRGNYEQYF
DNA: TGTGCCAGCAGCTTGTTCGGTGGCAGGGGGAACTACGAGCAGTACTTC

V: TRBV27
size: -
D: TRBD1
J: TRBJ2-1
CDR3: CASSFSDRVRDEQFF
DNA: TGTGCCAGCAGTTTCTCGGACAGGGTACGGGATGAGCAGTTCTTC

V: TRBV9
size: -
D: -
J: TRBJ2-5
CDR3: CASSVGLWEETQYF
DNA: TGTGCCAGCAGCGTAGGACTCTGGGAGGAGACCCAGTACTTC

V: TRBV14
size: -
D: -
J: TRBJ1-6
CDR3: CASSPGGRSSYNSPLHF
DNA: TGTGCCAGCAGCCCCGGAGGCAGGAGCTCCTATAATTCACCCCTCCACTTT

V: TRBV7-2
size: -
D: TRBD1
J: TRBJ2-7
CDR3: CASSPGQGAYEQYF
DNA: TGTGCCAGCAGCCCAGGACAGGGGGCATACGAGCAGTACTTC

V: TRBV28
size: -
D: -
J: TRBJ2-7
CDR3: CASSLTGPYEQYF
DNA: TGTGCCAGCAGCCTTACAGGGCCTTACGAGCAGTACTTC

V: TRBV2
size: -
D: -
J: TRBJ1-1
CDR3: CASRPPIGSNTEAFF
DNA: TGTGCCAGCAGACCTCCGATCGGGTCGAACACTGAAGCTTTCTTT

V: TRBV7-3
size: -
D: TRBD2
J: TRBJ2-1
CDR3: CASSSPGTSGDEQFF
DNA: TGTGCCAGCAGCTCACCTGGGACTAGCGGGGATGAGCAGTTCTTC

V: TRBV4-3
size: -
D: -
J: TRBJ1-2
CDR3: CASSQDEGLYGYTF
DNA: TGCGCCAGCAGCCAAGACGAGGGACTCTATGGCTACACCTTC

V: TRBV7-3
size: -
D: TRBD1
J: TRBJ2-7
CDR3: CASSSTGGYEQYF
DNA: TGTGCCAGCAGCTCGACAGGGGGTTACGAGCAGTACTTC

V: TRBV5-1
size: -
D: -
J: TRBJ2-3
CDR3: CASSLGGRGDTQYF
DNA: TGCGCCAGCAGCTTGGGAGGGAGAGGAGATACGCAGTATTTT

V: TRBV6-1
size: -
D: TRBD1
J: TRBJ1-4
CDR3: CASSVRPGQIATNEKLFF
DNA: TGTGCCAGCAGTGTGAGACCGGGACAGATTGCAACTAATGAAAAACTGTTTTTT

V: TRBV18
size: -
D: -
J: TRBJ2-7
CDR3: CASSRGKSWYEQYF
DNA: TGTGCCAGCTCACGCGGCAAGTCCTGGTACGAGCAGTACTTC

V: TRBV18
size: -
D: TRBD1
J: TRBJ2-1
CDR3: CASSPGTGRINEQFF
DNA: TGTGCCAGCTCACCAGGGACAGGGAGGATCAATGAGCAGTTCTTC

V: TRBV5-4
size: -
D: -
J: TRBJ2-7
CDR3: CASSYDRGTYEQYF
DNA: TGTGCCAGCAGCTACGATCGCGGAACCTACGAGCAGTACTTC

V: TRBV19
size: -
D: -
J: TRBJ2-3
CDR3: CASSIGGTRTDTQYF
DNA: TGTGCCAGTAGTATAGGCGGGACCCGCACAGATACGCAGTATTTT

V: TRBV20-1
size: -
D: -
J: TRBJ1-4
CDR3: CSVRVGEKLFF
DNA: TGCAGTGTCAGGGTCGGTGAAAAACTGTTTTTT

V: TRBV20-1
size: -
D: -
J: TRBJ1-1
CDR3: CSASIRGTEAFF
DNA: TGCAGTGCTAGTATCAGGGGCACTGAAGCTTTCTTT